This T cell receptor beta chain was retrieved from a study of T cell changes during pregnancy in multiple sclerosis. V shed 0 bases and J shed 3 bases, with 12 bases lying between them. There are 16 residues in the CDR3. Germline values: CDR1 SGHVS, CDR2 FNYEAQ. The protocol was immunoSEQ multiplex PCR, while the TCRdb copy is restricted to in-frame clones and leaves out a portion. The repertoire consists of tens of thousands of clones, with 85% to 90% occurring once and the leading ten covering 0.58%. The chain uses TRBV7-6 and TRBJ2-1; D not certain. The material was CD4+ T cells from peripheral blood mononuclear cells, obtained in the first trimester of pregnancy. The sequence came from a female donor with multiple sclerosis, enrolled in a pregnancy study. CDR3 in amino acids: CASSLAAHSVYNEQFF. Here the CDR3 DNA reads TGTGCCAGCAGCTTAGCAGCCCACTCCGTCTACAATGAGCAGTTCTTC.